This T cell receptor (beta chain) was obtained from a study of T cell repertoires in cytomegalovirus infection. Overall study: Matching HLA type, along with CMV infection, was indicated by public TCR beta signatures.

V gave up 3 bases and J gave up 3 bases, with 9 bases separating them. The CDR3 has 14 residues. Per germline, CDR1 SNHLY and CDR2 FYNNEI. Study results and caveats: Frequencies of public TCR beta families were cumulated, and this identified carriers of CMV plus the relevant HLA. HLA-C-restricted, CMV-specific TCR beta clonotypes were dominant ex vivo.

This clonotype occurred many times. The target antigen is unknown. TCRdb independently ran MiXCR on the reads; one entry per CDR3 protein. The repertoire consists of 310,000 or so distinct CDR3 sequences, with about 9.1% occurring once and the leading ten covering around 2.5%. Sequenced material: PBMCs. The receptor was isolated from a human donor in good health (CMV status not recorded). Some clones in this sample may be carry-over from other donors' samples. The chain joins TRBV2 to TRBJ1-5; no clear D. CDR3 protein: CASSERRSNQPQHF. CDR3 bases: TGTGCCAGCAGTGAGAGGAGATCCAATCAGCCCCAGCATTTT.